The sequence of this T cell receptor beta chain was determined in a study of cytomegalovirus exposure and HLA in healthy donors. Broader study findings: Researchers catalogued approximately 160 TCR beta chains as cytomegalovirus-associated.

Among the 120 or so subjects of the validation cohort, separate from the 666-subject first cohort, were the donors. Germline V gene data show CDR1 as SGHTA and CDR2 as FQGNSA. The V gene lost 4 bases and the J gene lost 4 bases, with 14 bases spanning the gap. The CDR3 runs 15 residues. Sequenced by immunoSEQ multiplex PCR; TCRdb stores in-frame clones only, minus some. Found here are about 130,000 clones, approximately 89% of them singletons; the top ten hold 1% to 1.4%. About this clone itself: Its antigen is not identified.

The TCR sequence derives from a young woman in good health and CMV-seronegative. The chain links TRBV7-2 to TRBJ2-1; D call uncertain. Source material: PBMCs. The CDR3 DNA sequence: TGTGCCAGCAGCTCCGCTGAGGCCAGATACAATGAGCAGTTCTTC. It codes for CASSSAEARYNEQFF.